Listed below are T cell receptor beta chains from one sample, sequenced in a study of regulatory T cells in long-lasting Graves disease. MiXCR was run by TCRdb on the multiplex PCR reads, yielding one entry per CDR3 protein. The data hold 400,000 or so distinct CDR3 sequences, with around 20% observed a single time. The specimen comprised peripheral blood mononuclear cells (PBMCs), sampled when the disease was refractory, from a patient treated with antithyroid drugs. Receptors originate from a female donor with Graves disease. CDR3s include the opening cysteine and the closing phenylalanine or tryptophan. A D gene is named only where the DNA matches it firmly. Size values are once, few and many counts, or a class for expanded clones, and some rows have none.

clone_size: NA
j_call: TRBJ2-5
v_call: TRBV9
d_call: TRBD2
cdr3_nt: TGTGCCAGCAGCGTAGCTTCTAGCGGGAGAGAAGAGACCCAGTACTTC
cdr3_aa: CASSVASSGREETQYF

clone_size: many
j_call: TRBJ2-2
v_call: TRBV12-3/TRBV12-4
d_call: TRBD2
cdr3_nt: TGTGCCAGCAGTTCGCCGGGACTAGCGGGAGGGGGTTCATGGTACGGGGAGCTGTTTTTT
cdr3_aa: CASSSPGLAGGGSWYGELFF

clone_size: many
j_call: TRBJ2-7
v_call: TRBV28
d_call: NA
cdr3_nt: TGTGCCAGCAGTGGACAGTTGGGCGAGCAGTACTTC
cdr3_aa: CASSGQLGEQYF

clone_size: NA
j_call: TRBJ2-7
v_call: TRBV30
d_call: TRBD1
cdr3_nt: TGTGCCTGCACAGGACAGGGCTACGAGCAGTACTTC
cdr3_aa: CACTGQGYEQYF

clone_size: NA
j_call: TRBJ1-6
v_call: TRBV30
d_call: NA
cdr3_nt: TGTGCCTGGAGTCCAAATTCCAGGAGCTCCTATAATTCACCCCTCCACTTT
cdr3_aa: CAWSPNSRSSYNSPLHF

clone_size: many
j_call: TRBJ2-5
v_call: TRBV7-2
d_call: TRBD1
cdr3_nt: TGTGCCAGCAGCCGACAGGGGTCCTGGACCCAGTACTTC
cdr3_aa: CASSRQGSWTQYF

clone_size: few
j_call: TRBJ1-5
v_call: TRBV20-1
d_call: NA
cdr3_nt: TGCAGTGCTAGACTACCCCAGGGATTGAGCAATCAGCCCCAGCATTTT
cdr3_aa: CSARLPQGLSNQPQHF

clone_size: few
j_call: TRBJ2-7
v_call: TRBV7-9
d_call: NA
cdr3_nt: TGTGCCAGCAGCTTAGCGGGGGAGGTTAACGAGCAGTACTTC
cdr3_aa: CASSLAGEVNEQYF

clone_size: few
j_call: TRBJ1-2
v_call: TRBV5-4
d_call: NA
cdr3_nt: TGTGCCAGCAGTCCGGGGGGGACTAACTATGGCTACACCTTC
cdr3_aa: CASSPGGTNYGYTF

clone_size: NA
j_call: TRBJ2-1
v_call: TRBV20-1
d_call: TRBD1
cdr3_nt: TGCAGTGCTAGAGAAAATAGGGGGCGATTATCCAATGAGCAGTTCTTC
cdr3_aa: CSARENRGRLSNEQFF